Below, 19 T cell receptor beta chains from the same sample are listed, as sequenced in a study of blood T cell repertoires in COVID-19. Only in-frame clones appear in the TCRdb table, and some are missing; sequencing was by immunoSEQ multiplex PCR. The top ten clones hold 9.5% to 14% of a sample with more than 200,000 clones, 70% to 90% of them seen once. Sequencing was performed on PBMCs or T cells enriched from blood (not recorded which). These receptors came from a man aged 25-40 years who had recovered from COVID-19.

The sample holds a few counts of this clone. The J gene is TRBJ1-1, the V gene TRBV6-4; 7 nucleotides match TRBD1. Germline CDR1 MRHNA, CDR2 SNTAGT. The CDR3 is 14 amino acids. V dropped 6 bases and J dropped 3; count of bases not matched to a gene: 7. The CDR3 reads CASRRDRQYTEAFF. The CDR3 coding sequence is TGTGCCAGCAGAAGGGACAGACAATACACTGAAGCTTTCTTT.

This clone was observed once. The chain couples TRBV5-1 to TRBJ1-2; D is undetermined. The CDR3 has 13 residues. V was pared by 0 bases and J by 8 bases, with 11 bases between. From germline, CDR1 is SGHRS and CDR2 YFSETQ. The CDR3 reads CASSLEGGWGYTF. Written as DNA, the CDR3 is TGCGCCAGCAGCTTGGAGGGAGGATGGGGCTACACCTTC.

The J gene is TRBJ2-5, the V gene TRBV12-3 or TRBV12-4; TRBD1 matches 8 bases. The CDR3 is 13 residues long. V lost 6 bases to trimming and J lost 4 bases; unmatched junction nucleotides: 4. This chain's CDR3 is CASSRQGRETQYF. The DNA for the CDR3 is TGTGCCAGCAGCCGACAGGGGCGAGAGACCCAGTACTTC.

The chain recombines TRBV6-6 with TRBJ1-5, with 12 nucleotides matching TRBD1. CDR1 is MNHNY and CDR2 is SVGAGI in the germline V gene (reference sequence). The CDR3 runs 18 residues. Trimming cost V 5 bases and J 6 bases; bases outside gene matches: 14. DNA of the CDR3: TGTGCCAGCAGTCCTGAACAGGGGGACAGGGGGCTCTTTCAGCCCCAGCATTTT. Translation gives CASSPEQGDRGLFQPQHF.

The chain combines TRBV19 with TRBJ2-7, with 7 positions matching TRBD2. The CDR3 loop spans 15 amino acids. Germline V gene sequence: CDR1 LNHDA, CDR2 SQIVND (reference sequence). With 5 bases clipped from V and 4 bases from J, the junction kept 11 bases outside the gene matches. CDR3 coding DNA: TGTGCCAGTAGTCGGTTCCAGCGGGGCCCATACGAGCAGTACTTC. Translation: CASSRFQRGPYEQYF.

This chain links TRBV27 with TRBJ2-1, with 8 bases aligning to TRBD2. The V gene end was trimmed by 8 bases and the J gene end by 12 bases; junction bases not matched to a gene: 9. Germline V lookup: CDR1 MNHEY, CDR2 SMNVEV (reference sequence). CDR3 length: 12 amino acids. The CDR3: CASSLPGGAQFF. CDR3 coding DNA: TGTGCCAGCTCACTACCCGGGGGGGCGCAGTTCTTC.

The chain links TRBV9 to TRBJ2-7, with D possibly matching TRBD1 (5 bases). CDR1 is SGDLS and CDR2 is YYNGEE in the germline V gene. The germline V and J ends were trimmed by 1 base and 3 bases, with 14 bases remaining between them. The CDR3 is 15 residues long. The CDR3 spells CASSVSSGASYEQYF. The DNA for the CDR3 is TGTGCCAGCAGCGTATCTTCTGGGGCCAGCTACGAGCAGTACTTC.

This clone was seen once. V gene TRBV11-2 combines with J gene TRBJ1-2; 8 nucleotides line up with TRBD1. V lost 4 bases and J lost 4; bases outside the gene matches: 8. The CDR3 is 15 residues long. CDR1 is SGHAT, CDR2 FQNNGV, per germline. CDR3 nucleotides: TGTGCCAGCAGCTCTAGACAGGGGAGTTTCTATGGCTACACCTTC. Its protein is CASSSRQGSFYGYTF.

This clone was counted between two and nine times. This chain joins TRBV6-5 and TRBJ2-7, with D possibly TRBD2 on 6 matching bases. This CDR3 has 15 amino acids. The germline gives CDR1 MNHEY, CDR2 SVGAGI. Trimming removed 6 bases at V and 0 bases at J, with 15 bases between. Here the CDR3 DNA reads TGTGCCAGCAGGGCCGGGACTGGTTACTCCTACGAGCAGTACTTC. This gives the protein CASRAGTGYSYEQYF.

This clone was seen a single time. The chain links TRBV28 to TRBJ2-3; 8 bases line up with TRBD2. CDR3 size: 14 residues. The germline gives CDR1 MDHEN, CDR2 SYDVKM. V trimming: 7 bases; J trimming: 0 bases; junction bases outside the gene matches: 3. Here the CDR3 reads CASTLAGSTDTQYF. The CDR3 coding sequence is TGTGCCAGCACCCTAGCGGGTAGCACAGATACGCAGTATTTT.

The chain uses TRBV27 and TRBJ2-1; D is perhaps TRBD2 (5 bases). V was pared by 7 bases and J by 7 bases, with 17 bases between. The CDR3 consists of 14 residues. CDR1 and CDR2 (germline): MNHEY, SMNVEV (reference sequence). DNA for the CDR3: TGTGCCAGCACCCTAACTAGATTTGGGAATGAGCAGTTCTTC. Translation gives CASTLTRFGNEQFF.

The rearrangement uses TRBV5-1 and TRBJ1-1, with 9 bases matching TRBD1. CDR3 length equals 14 residues. CDR1 and CDR2 from the germline V gene are SGHRS and YFSETQ. V trimming: 2 bases; J trimming: 4 bases; junction bases outside the gene matches: 3. CDR3 sequence reads: CASSLQGAPTEAFF. CDR3 coding DNA: TGCGCCAGCAGCTTACAGGGGGCCCCCACTGAAGCTTTCTTT.

The CDR3 coding sequence is TGTGCCAGCAGCCCGGACTTCTACGAGCAGTACTTC. This sequence encodes CASSPDFYEQYF. The chain has TRBV3-1 (or the pseudogene TRBV3-2) and TRBJ2-7; tentative D call: TRBD2 (5 bases). Trimming took off 4 bases at V and 3 bases at J, with 7 bases between the two ends. The germline CDR1 and CDR2 sequences are LGHDT and YNNKEL (reference sequence). CDR3 length: 12 residues.

The chain uses TRBV7-9 and TRBJ2-1, with D tentatively TRBD1 (6 bases). Trimming pared 7 bases from V and 8 bases from J, leaving 18 bases between. The CDR3 runs 14 residues. Germline V gene lookup returns CDR1 SEHNR and CDR2 FQNEAQ (reference sequence). The CDR3 DNA reads as TGTGCCAGCACCACCGGTTGGTCAGGGGATGAGCAGTTCTTC. Translation: CASTTGWSGDEQFF.

The rearrangement uses TRBV5-1 and TRBJ2-7, with D possibly matching TRBD1 (5 bases). The V gene's germline CDR1 is SGHRS and CDR2 YFSETQ. With 4 bases removed from V and 1 base from J, the gap between germline ends came to 15 bases. The CDR3 totals 15 residues. Here the CDR3 reads CASSADTTTSYEQYF. DNA of the CDR3: TGCGCCAGCAGCGCGGACACTACCACGTCCTACGAGCAGTACTTC.

This chain links TRBV4-2 with TRBJ2-3, with TRBD2 matching over 7 bases. The germline CDR1 and CDR2 sequences are LGHNA and YNFKEQ. The V segment lost 1 base and the J segment 3 bases; nucleotides outside the gene matches: 7. The CDR3 contains 16 residues. DNA for the CDR3: TGTGCCAGCAGCCAAGTAGGCGGGAGTCGGACAGATACGCAGTATTTT. As protein: CASSQVGGSRTDTQYF.

The chain links TRBV19 to TRBJ1-2; tentative D call: TRBD1 (6 bases). CDR3 size: 14 residues. Per the germline V gene, CDR1 is LNHDA and CDR2 is SQIVND (reference sequence). V shed 5 bases and J shed 4 bases, with 14 bases lying between them. CDR3 region: CASSASVGGYGYTF. CDR3 nucleotide sequence: TGTGCCAGTAGTGCGTCGGTAGGGGGCTATGGCTACACCTTC.

The rearrangement uses TRBV11-2 and TRBJ2-7, with 7 bases identical to TRBD1. The CDR3 covers 15 residues. The V gene's germline CDR1 is SGHAT and CDR2 FQNNGV. With 2 bases clipped from V and 0 bases from J, the junction kept 4 bases outside the gene matches. This CDR3 is CASSLLTGYSYEQYF. CDR3 bases: TGTGCCAGCAGCTTACTGACAGGGTACTCCTACGAGCAGTACTTC. The variable domain in full, completed from reference TRBV11-2 and TRBJ2-7, reads EAGVAQSPRYKIIEKRQSVAFWCNPISGHATLYWYQQILGQGPKLLIQFQNNGVVDDSQLPKDRFSAERLKGVDSTLKIQPAKLEDSAVYLCASSLLTGYSYEQYFGPGTRLTVT.

This clone appeared once. This rearrangement joins TRBV7-6 to TRBJ1-1; D is ambiguous. The germline V gene encodes CDR1 SGHVS and CDR2 FNYEAQ. Trimming shortened V by 6 bases and J by 4 bases, and 18 bases separated the two germline ends. The CDR3 spans 15 residues. Here the CDR3 reads CASRKRQDLVTEAFF. The DNA for the CDR3 is TGTGCCAGCAGAAAAAGGCAGGATTTAGTCACTGAAGCTTTCTTT.